Listed below are T cell receptor beta chains from one sample, sequenced in a study of shared clonotypes between healthy human individuals. The table came from immunoSEQ multiplex PCR; TCRdb's copy has only in-frame clones and leaves some out. The table includes some 1 million clones, more than 60% detected once. Specimen: memory CD4+ T cells sorted from blood. These receptors were taken from a man aged 18-30 years in good health. CDR3s include the opening cysteine and the closing phenylalanine or tryptophan. The order of the fields is clone size, CDR3 length, V gene, D gene, J gene, CDR3 DNA, CDR3 protein. D genes are given only for firm matches. Expanded clones get a size class; other rows say once, few or many, or leave the size out.

NA	15	TRBV5-1	NA	TRBJ1-3	TGCGCCAGCAGCTTGAACAGGGACTCTGGAAACACCATATATTTT	CASSLNRDSGNTIYF
NA	15	TRBV5-4	NA	TRBJ1-1	TGTGCCAGCAGCTTGGGCCCGGGGGGTGGATCTGAAGCTTTCTTT	CASSLGPGGGSEAFF
NA	16	TRBV28	NA	TRBJ2-2	TGTGCCAGCAGTTCTCCCGGGACTGGCAACACCGGGGAGCTGTTTTTT	CASSSPGTGNTGELFF
NA	14	TRBV6-5	TRBD1	TRBJ1-2	TGTGCCAGCAGACAGGGGGCGAATTACTATGGCTACACCTTC	CASRQGANYYGYTF
many	14	TRBV5-1	NA	TRBJ1-1	TGCGCCAGCAGCTTTGACGGCGGGAACACTGAAGCTTTCTTT	CASSFDGGNTEAFF
NA	14	TRBV5-1	NA	TRBJ2-7	TGCGCCAGCAGCTTGGGACAGACTACCTACGAGCAGTACTTC	CASSLGQTTYEQYF
NA	16	TRBV30	TRBD2	TRBJ2-1	TGTGCCTGGAGTTTGGGGGGACTAGCGGGAGGTTCTGAGCAGTTCTTC	CAWSLGGLAGGSEQFF
NA	15	TRBV18	TRBD1	TRBJ2-1	TGTGCCAGCTCACCCCCAGGGACAGGGTGGAATGAGCAGTTCTTC	CASSPPGTGWNEQFF
NA	17	TRBV6-1	TRBD2	TRBJ2-1	TGTGCCAGCAGTGGTTGGACTAGCGGGAGGAAGGGCAATGAGCAGTTCTTC	CASSGWTSGRKGNEQFF
NA	14	TRBV6-1	NA	TRBJ2-2	TGTGCCAGCAAGAGGTCGGGAAACACCGGGGAGCTGTTTTTT	CASKRSGNTGELFF
NA	12	TRBV29-1	NA	TRBJ2-7	TGCAGCGCCAAGGGGGGACTCTACGAGCAGTACTTC	CSAKGGLYEQYF
NA	16	TRBV4-3	NA	TRBJ2-4	TGCGCCAGCAGCCAAGATGCAGGGGCTAGGGGAAACATTCAGTACTTC	CASSQDAGARGNIQYF
NA	16	TRBV28	NA	TRBJ1-4	TGTGCCAGCAGAATACAGGGAAGGGGGACTAATGAAAAACTGTTTTTT	CASRIQGRGTNEKLFF
NA	16	TRBV5-4	TRBD2	TRBJ2-3	TGTGCCAGCAGCATAGGGGGACTAGCGGCCACAGATACGCAGTATTTT	CASSIGGLAATDTQYF
NA	15	TRBV7-8	TRBD1	TRBJ2-2	TGTGCCAGCAGCGCGCGGACAGGGTACACCGGGGAGCTGTTTTTT	CASSARTGYTGELFF
many	14	TRBV7-9	NA	TRBJ2-2	TGTGCCAGCAGCTTAATCGGCCCCACCGGGGAGCTGTTTTTT	CASSLIGPTGELFF
NA	17	TRBV5-1	NA	TRBJ2-1	TGCGCCAGCAGCACAAGCTCCAGGGGAGGGGGCTACAATGAGCAGTTCTTC	CASSTSSRGGGYNEQFF
NA	17	TRBV5-1	NA	TRBJ2-4	TGCGCCAGCAGCTTGGCCGGCAGCCTTCTAGCCAAAAACATTCAGTACTTC	CASSLAGSLLAKNIQYF
NA	15	TRBV10-3	NA	TRBJ2-7	TGTGCCATCAGTCAGCCCCCGGGCGGGACCTACGAGCAGTACTTC	CAISQPPGGTYEQYF
once	16	TRBV7-2	TRBD1	TRBJ2-7	TGTGCCAGCAGCTTACCACAGGGGGCGACAGGGTACGAGCAGTACTTC	CASSLPQGATGYEQYF
NA	15	TRBV11-2	TRBD2	TRBJ2-3	TGTGCCAGCAGCTCAACGGGACTAGCGGGGGGCCAGGTCTATTTT	CASSSTGLAGGQVYF
NA	16	TRBV5-6	TRBD2	TRBJ2-1	TGTGCCAGCAGCCCCTCTACCGGGAGGCGCTACAATGAGCAGTTCTTC	CASSPSTGRRYNEQFF
once	16	TRBV13	TRBD2	TRBJ2-7	TGTGCCAGCAGCATGGGACTAGCGGGAGGGACGGTCGAGCAGTACTTC	CASSMGLAGGTVEQYF
NA	15	TRBV14	TRBD2	TRBJ2-5	TGTGCCAGCAGCCGTTCAGCGGGGGGCCAAGAGACCCAGTACTTC	CASSRSAGGQETQYF
NA	15	TRBV6-5	TRBD2	TRBJ2-1	TGTGCCAGCAGTTCCGGGACTAGCGACTACAATGAGCAGTTCTTC	CASSSGTSDYNEQFF
NA	16	TRBV9	TRBD2	TRBJ2-2	TGTGCCAGCAGCGTCGGCGGGGGGGCCTCCACCGGGGAGCTGTTTTTT	CASSVGGGASTGELFF
NA	22	TRBV21-1	NA	TRBJ1-5	TGTGCCAGCAGCAAAGCAACCCGCTTCCACTCGAGACAGGGGGCTGGCAATCAGCCCCAGCATTTT	CASSKATRFHSRQGAGNQPQHF
NA	14	TRBV2	NA	TRBJ2-1	TGTGCCAGCCGGGGAGGGGGGTCCTACAATGAGCAGTTCTTC	CASRGGGSYNEQFF
NA	14	TRBV7-2	NA	TRBJ1-3	TGTGCCAGCAGCCTAGACATCTCTGGAAACACCATATATTTT	CASSLDISGNTIYF
NA	13	TRBV7-2	NA	TRBJ1-1	TGTGCCAGCAGCTTCAGGGCTAACACTGAAGCTTTCTTT	CASSFRANTEAFF
NA	14	TRBV6-5	NA	TRBJ2-2	TGTGCCAGCAGTTACCGGGTCGAGACCGGGGAGCTGTTTTTT	CASSYRVETGELFF
NA	14	TRBV2	TRBD1	TRBJ1-6	TGTGCCAGTCTATCCGACAGGGTTGGGTCACCCCTCCACTTT	CASLSDRVGSPLHF
NA	13	TRBV18	NA	TRBJ1-5	TGTGCCAGCTCCCCCAGGGAGATAGAGCCCCAGCATTTT	CASSPREIEPQHF
few	15	TRBV5-1	NA	TRBJ2-5	TGCGCCAGCTCCCAGGTTTGGGGGCACCAAGAGACCCAGTACTTC	CASSQVWGHQETQYF
NA	13	TRBV11-2	NA	TRBJ1-6	TGTGCCAGCAGCTTAGGACCCAATTCACCCCTCCACTTT	CASSLGPNSPLHF
NA	14	TRBV9	NA	TRBJ1-3	TGTGCCAGCAGTCGAGGGGACTCTGGAAACACCATATATTTT	CASSRGDSGNTIYF
NA	15	TRBV7-3	TRBD2	TRBJ2-7	TGTGCCAGCAGCTCCCAGCGGGGGCCGCCCTACGAGCAGTACTTC	CASSSQRGPPYEQYF
NA	12	TRBV10-2	NA	TRBJ1-1	TGCGCCAGCAGCGGACAGAACACTGAAGCTTTCTTT	CASSGQNTEAFF
NA	14	TRBV6-1	TRBD1	TRBJ2-7	TGTGCCAGCAGTTATTCAGGGGGTGTCTACGAGCAGTACTTC	CASSYSGGVYEQYF
NA	14	TRBV11-2	NA	TRBJ2-1	TGTGCCAGCAGCCTCCGGACCGCATACAATGAGCAGTTCTTC	CASSLRTAYNEQFF
once	15	TRBV7-7	NA	TRBJ2-2	TGTGCTAGCAGCTTAGGGGTTACGGGATCCGGGGAGCTGTTTTTT	CASSLGVTGSGELFF
once	17	TRBV7-8	NA	TRBJ2-1	TGTGCCAGCAGCTTAGGGGGTAGGTACAGCTCCTACAATGAGCAGTTCTTC	CASSLGGRYSSYNEQFF
NA	15	TRBV7-2	NA	TRBJ2-1	TGTGCCAGCAAAATTAGCTACGGCGGATACAATGAGCAGTTCTTC	CASKISYGGYNEQFF
NA	14	TRBV30	TRBD1	TRBJ1-2	TGTGCCTGGTTGGGGGGACAGAGGGGCTATGACTACACCTTC	CAWLGGQRGYDYTF